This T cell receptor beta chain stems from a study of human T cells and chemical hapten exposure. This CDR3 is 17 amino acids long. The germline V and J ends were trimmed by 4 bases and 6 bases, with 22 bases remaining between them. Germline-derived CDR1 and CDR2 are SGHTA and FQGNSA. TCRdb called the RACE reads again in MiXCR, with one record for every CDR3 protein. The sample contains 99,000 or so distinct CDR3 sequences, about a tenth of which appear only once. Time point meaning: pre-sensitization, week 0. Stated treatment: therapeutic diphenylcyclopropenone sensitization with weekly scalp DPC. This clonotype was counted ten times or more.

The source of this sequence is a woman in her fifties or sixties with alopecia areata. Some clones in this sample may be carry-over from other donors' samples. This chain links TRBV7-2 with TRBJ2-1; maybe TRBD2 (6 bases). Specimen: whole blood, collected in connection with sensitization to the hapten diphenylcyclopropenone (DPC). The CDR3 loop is CASSSRVLALPPNEQFF. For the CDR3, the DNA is TGTGCCAGCAGCTCCCGTGTTCTAGCGCTCCCACCCAATGAGCAGTTCTTC.